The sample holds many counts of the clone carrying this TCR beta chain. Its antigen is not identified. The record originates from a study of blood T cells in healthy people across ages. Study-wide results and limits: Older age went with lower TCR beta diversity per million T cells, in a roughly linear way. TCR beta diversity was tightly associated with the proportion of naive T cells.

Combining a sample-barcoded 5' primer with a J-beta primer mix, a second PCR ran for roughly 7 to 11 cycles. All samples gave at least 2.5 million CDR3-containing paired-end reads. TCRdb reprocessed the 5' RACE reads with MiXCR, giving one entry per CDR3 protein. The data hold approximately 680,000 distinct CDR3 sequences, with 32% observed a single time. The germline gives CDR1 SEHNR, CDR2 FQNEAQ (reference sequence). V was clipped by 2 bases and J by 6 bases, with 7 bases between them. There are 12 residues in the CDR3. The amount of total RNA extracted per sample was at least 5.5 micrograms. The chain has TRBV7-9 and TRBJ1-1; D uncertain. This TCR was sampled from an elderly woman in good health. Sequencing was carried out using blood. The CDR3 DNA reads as TGTGCCAGCAGCTTAAGAGGTCCTGAAGCTTTCTTT. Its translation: CASSLRGPEAFF.